The TCR beta chain described here comes from a study of blood T cell repertoires in COVID-19. Study information: Whether acute or convalescent, the COVID-19 samples came from the United States, Italy and Spain. In each case, the material was cDNA or gDNA derived from T cells, B-cell-depleted T cells, or PBMCs.

In the source study's methods: Amplification with reference gene primers provided the estimates of nucleated cell counts. Generated by immunoSEQ multiplex PCR, the TCRdb table keeps only in-frame clones and is missing some. Clone size and the V and J calls come from that table; the DNA yielded D and trimming. Of 140,000 or so clones in the sample, approximately 89% were seen once. In this sample, this clone turned up once. Material for sequencing was peripheral blood. This clonotype was obtained from a human donor in a cohort sampled during active COVID-19.

Here the CDR3 DNA reads TGTGCCAGCAGTTACGGAGAGACAGGGGGTAATTCACCCCTCCACTTT. It codes for CASSYGETGGNSPLHF. The V and J genes are TRBV6-5 and TRBJ1-6; 9 bases match TRBD1. Germline V lookup: CDR1 MNHEY, CDR2 SVGAGI. Unmatched junction bases numbered 5, after V lost 2 bases and J lost 6 bases. The CDR3 sequence is 16 residues long.